Each of the 9 T cell receptor beta chains below was sequenced from the same sample in a study of T-cell memory formation after mild COVID-19. A single record per CDR3 protein comes from TCRdb applying MiXCR to the 5' RACE reads. Of 280,000 or so distinct CDR3 sequences detected, around 8% appear once; the ten largest clones hold approximately 22%. The sequenced sample consisted of PBMCs or a T cell subset sorted from them (not recorded which). The source of these receptors is a man between 18 and 35 years old who had mild COVID-19 (a few samples of this study predate the infection). Cell type and time point are not known.

J is TRBJ1-2 and V is TRBV27; maybe TRBD1 (5 bases). The CDR3 extends over 16 amino acids. Germline V gene sequence: CDR1 MNHEY, CDR2 SMNVEV (reference sequence). V was cut by 4 bases and J by 1 base, with 16 bases left in between. The CDR3 here is CASSYIGGVGNYGYTF. The CDR3, as DNA: TGTGCCAGCAGTTACATCGGGGGTGTTGGTAACTATGGCTACACCTTC.

This clonotype was seen repeatedly, ten times or more. V is TRBV12-3 or TRBV12-4 and J is TRBJ2-7, with TRBD1 as a possible D gene (6 bases). Trimming cost V 7 bases and J 4 bases, with 23 bases left between them. The CDR3 extends over 16 amino acids. CDR3 DNA: TGTGCCAGCATCTCTCCAGTCCAGGGGTCAAAATACGAGCAGTACTTC. It encodes CASISPVQGSKYEQYF.

This clonotype has more than one count but fewer than ten. The chain has TRBV29-1 and TRBJ2-3; tentatively, D is TRBD1 or TRBD2 (5 bases each). The CDR3 spans 15 residues. Germline CDR1 is SQVTM and CDR2 is ANQGSEA. V was trimmed by 4 bases and J by 1 base, leaving 15 bases between them. CDR3 amino acids: CSVAAGTDGTDTQYF. As DNA, the CDR3 is TGCAGCGTTGCTGCTGGGACGGATGGCACAGATACGCAGTATTTT.

This clonotype was picked up a small number of times. The DNA of the CDR3 is TGCGCCAGCAGCGTAGGTCCGGACCTCACAGGGGAGACCCAGTACTTC. As protein: CASSVGPDLTGETQYF. The chain combines TRBV5-1 with TRBJ2-5, with D possibly being TRBD1 (6 bases). CDR1 is SGHRS and CDR2 is YFSETQ in the germline V gene. The CDR3 spans 16 residues. V was shortened by 4 bases and J by 5 bases, with 21 bases between the two germline ends.

This clonotype was counted ten times or more. V gene TRBV7-2 combines with J gene TRBJ2-1; 8 nucleotides match TRBD2. This CDR3 comprises 15 residues. V gave up 10 bases and J gave up 8 bases; unmatched junction bases: 16. Germline V gene sequence: CDR1 SGHTA, CDR2 FQGNSA. CDR3 in amino acids: CATIRGGLFRHEQFF. For the CDR3, the DNA is TGTGCCACCATCCGGGGGGGGTTATTTCGCCATGAGCAGTTCTTC.

This clonotype was recorded many times. The rearrangement joins TRBV5-1 to TRBJ2-1, with TRBD1 matching 7 bases. This CDR3 spans 17 amino acids. V shed 4 bases, J shed 0 bases, and the junction held 10 bases outside the gene matches. The germline CDR1 and CDR2 sequences are SGHRS and YFSETQ. The chain's CDR3 is CASSPRGLGASYNEQFF. CDR3 DNA sequence: TGCGCCAGCAGCCCGAGGGGGCTCGGGGCCTCCTACAATGAGCAGTTCTTC.

This clonotype has ten or more counts. The gene calls are TRBV19 and TRBJ2-5; 8 bases are a match to TRBD1. In germline, CDR1 is LNHDA, CDR2 SQIVND (reference sequence). The CDR3 has 12 residues. V was pared by 5 bases and J by 10 bases, with 6 bases of the junction left unmatched. CDR3: CASSDRGHHQYF. The CDR3 coding sequence is TGTGCCAGTAGTGACAGGGGTCACCACCAGTACTTC.

This clonotype appeared a few times. The gene calls are TRBV9 and TRBJ2-2; TRBD2 is a possible D gene (7 bases). Germline CDR1 reads SGDLS; CDR2 reads YYNGEE. V was clipped by 1 base and J by 2 bases, with 9 bases between them. The CDR3 totals 15 residues. The CDR3, as DNA: TGTGCCAGCAGCGTATCGGGGGGCAACACCGGGGAGCTGTTTTTT. It codes for CASSVSGGNTGELFF. The full variable domain, its missing parts supplied by reference TRBV9 and TRBJ2-2, is DSGVTQTPKHLITATGQRVTLRCSPRSGDLSVYWYQQSLDQGLQFLIQYYNGEERAKGNILERFSAQQFPDLHSELNLSSLELGDSALYFCASSVSGGNTGELFFGEGSRLTVL.

V gene TRBV4-1 combines with J gene TRBJ2-1; no reliable D call. The germline CDR1 and CDR2 sequences are MGHRA and YSYEKL. The CDR3 contains 12 residues. The germline V and J ends were trimmed by 1 base and 5 bases, with 3 bases remaining between them. CDR3 DNA sequence: TGCGCCAGCAGCCAAGTGGACAATGAGCAGTTCTTC. It encodes CASSQVDNEQFF.